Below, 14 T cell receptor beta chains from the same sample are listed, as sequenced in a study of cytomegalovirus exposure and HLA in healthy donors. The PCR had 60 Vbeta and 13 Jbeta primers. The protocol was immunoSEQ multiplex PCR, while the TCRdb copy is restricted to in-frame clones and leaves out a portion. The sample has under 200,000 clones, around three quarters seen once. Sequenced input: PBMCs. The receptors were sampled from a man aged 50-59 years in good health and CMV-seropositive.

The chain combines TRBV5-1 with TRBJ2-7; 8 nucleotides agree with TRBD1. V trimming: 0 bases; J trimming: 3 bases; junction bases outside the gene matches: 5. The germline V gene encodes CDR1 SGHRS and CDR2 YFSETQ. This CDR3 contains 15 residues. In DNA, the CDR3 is TGCGCCAGCAGCTTGGCCTCCACAGGGGGCTACGAGCAGTACTTC. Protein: CASSLASTGGYEQYF.

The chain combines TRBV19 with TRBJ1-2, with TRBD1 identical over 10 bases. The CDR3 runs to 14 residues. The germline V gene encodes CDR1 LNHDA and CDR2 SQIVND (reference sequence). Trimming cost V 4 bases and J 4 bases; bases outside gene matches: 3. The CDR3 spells CASSRDRGGYGYTF. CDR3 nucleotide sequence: TGTGCCAGTAGTAGGGACAGGGGCGGCTATGGCTACACCTTC.

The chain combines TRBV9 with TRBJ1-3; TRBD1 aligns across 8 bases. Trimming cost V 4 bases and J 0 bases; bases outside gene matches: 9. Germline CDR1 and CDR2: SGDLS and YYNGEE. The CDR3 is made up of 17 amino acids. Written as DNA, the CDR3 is TGTGCCAGCAGCCCTAATACAGGGGGACTCTCTGGAAACACCATATATTTT. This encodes CASSPNTGGLSGNTIYF.

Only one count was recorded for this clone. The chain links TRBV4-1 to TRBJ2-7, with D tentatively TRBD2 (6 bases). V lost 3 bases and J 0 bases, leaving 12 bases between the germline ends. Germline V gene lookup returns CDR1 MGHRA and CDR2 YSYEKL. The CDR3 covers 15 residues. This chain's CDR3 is CASSHPVGSSYEQYF. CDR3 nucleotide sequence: TGCGCCAGCAGCCACCCCGTCGGGAGCTCCTACGAGCAGTACTTC.

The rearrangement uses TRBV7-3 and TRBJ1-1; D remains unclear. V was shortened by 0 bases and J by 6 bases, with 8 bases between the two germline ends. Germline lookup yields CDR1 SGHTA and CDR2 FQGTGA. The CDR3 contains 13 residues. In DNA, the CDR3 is TGTGCCAGCAGCTTAACCTCACGGTCTGAAGCTTTCTTT. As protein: CASSLTSRSEAFF.

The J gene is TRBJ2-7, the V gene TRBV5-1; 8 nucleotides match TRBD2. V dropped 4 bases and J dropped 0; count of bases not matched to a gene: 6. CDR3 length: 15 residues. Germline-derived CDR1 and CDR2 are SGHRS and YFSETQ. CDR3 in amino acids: CASSKSGTSSYEQYF. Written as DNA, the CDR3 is TGCGCCAGCAGCAAATCCGGGACTAGCTCCTACGAGCAGTACTTC.

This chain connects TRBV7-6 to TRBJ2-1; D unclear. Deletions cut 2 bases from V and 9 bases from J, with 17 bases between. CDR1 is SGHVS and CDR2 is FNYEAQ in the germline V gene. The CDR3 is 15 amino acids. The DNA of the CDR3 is TGTGCCAGCAGCTTATATCCCCCCGACTTGTCTGAGCAGTTCTTC. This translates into CASSLYPPDLSEQFF.

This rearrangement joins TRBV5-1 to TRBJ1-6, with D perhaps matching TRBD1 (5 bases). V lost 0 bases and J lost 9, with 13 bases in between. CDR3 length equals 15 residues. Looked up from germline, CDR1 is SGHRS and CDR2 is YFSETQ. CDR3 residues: CASSLGGYEGSPLHF. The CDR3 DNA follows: TGCGCCAGCAGCTTGGGGGGCTACGAAGGTTCACCCCTCCACTTT.

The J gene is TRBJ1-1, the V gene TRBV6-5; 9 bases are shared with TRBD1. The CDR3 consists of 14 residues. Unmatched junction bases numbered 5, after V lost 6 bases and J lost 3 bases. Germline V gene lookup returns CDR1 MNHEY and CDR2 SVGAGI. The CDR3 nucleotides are TGTGCCAGCAGCCAAAGGACAGGGGACACTGAAGCTTTCTTT. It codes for CASSQRTGDTEAFF.

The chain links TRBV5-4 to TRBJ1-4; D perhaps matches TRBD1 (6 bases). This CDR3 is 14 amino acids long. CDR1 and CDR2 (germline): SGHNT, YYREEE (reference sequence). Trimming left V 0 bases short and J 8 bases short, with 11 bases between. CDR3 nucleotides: TGTGCCAGCAGCTTGGAACAGGGACGAGAAAAACTGTTTTTT. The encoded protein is CASSLEQGREKLFF.

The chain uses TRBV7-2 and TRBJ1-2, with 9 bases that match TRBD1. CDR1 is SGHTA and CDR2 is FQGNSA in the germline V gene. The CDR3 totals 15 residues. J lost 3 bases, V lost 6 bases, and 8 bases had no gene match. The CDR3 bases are TGTGCCAGCAGTTCCTGGACAGGGGTGTACTATGGCTACACCTTC. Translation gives CASSSWTGVYYGYTF.

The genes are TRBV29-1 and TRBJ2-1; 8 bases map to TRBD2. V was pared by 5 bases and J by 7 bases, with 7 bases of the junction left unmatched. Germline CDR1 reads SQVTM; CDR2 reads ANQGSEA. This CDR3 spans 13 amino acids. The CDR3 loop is CSVHLAGSNEQFF. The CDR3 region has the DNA TGCAGCGTTCATCTAGCGGGCAGTAATGAGCAGTTCTTC.

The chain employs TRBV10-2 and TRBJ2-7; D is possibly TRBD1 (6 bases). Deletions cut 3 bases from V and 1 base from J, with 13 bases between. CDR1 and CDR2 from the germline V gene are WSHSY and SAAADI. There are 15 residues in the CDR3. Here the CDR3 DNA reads TGCGCCAGCAGTGACGCGTGGACAGCTTCCTACGAGCAGTACTTC. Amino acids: CASSDAWTASYEQYF.

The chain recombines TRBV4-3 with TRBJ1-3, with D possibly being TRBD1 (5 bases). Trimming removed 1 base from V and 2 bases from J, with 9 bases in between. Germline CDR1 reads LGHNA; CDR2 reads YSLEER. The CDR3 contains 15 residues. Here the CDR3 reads CASSQAPQAGNTIYF. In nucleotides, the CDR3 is TGCGCCAGCAGCCAAGCCCCACAGGCTGGAAACACCATATATTTT.